This T cell receptor beta chain was retrieved from a study of shared clonotypes between healthy human individuals. Overall study findings and caveats: Clonotypes which were not shared had lower generation probabilities than clonotypes that all four donors shared.

Data came from immunoSEQ multiplex PCR; TCRdb stores just in-frame clones and leaves some out. Of 800,000 to 1,200,000 clones listed, more than 75% are singletons. Comments on this clone: The antigen remains unidentified.

Only Caucasian adults living in Nashville, Tennessee served as donors. CD45RA+ naive and CD45RA-negative memory subsets were separated from CD4+ cells. This CDR3 has 15 amino acids. The germline V gene encodes CDR1 SEHNR and CDR2 FQNEAQ (reference sequence). V was cut by 5 bases and J by 6 bases, with 16 bases left in between. The V call is TRBV7-9, the J call TRBJ2-2; possibly TRBD2 for D (5 bases). The sample was memory CD4+ T cells from PBMCs. Subset specified: CD45RA-negative fraction. The receptor was isolated from a young man in good health. Some clones in this sample may be carry-over from other donors' samples. This CDR3 reads CASSVFRRSAGELFF. The CDR3 nucleotides read TGTGCCAGCAGCGTGTTTAGGAGGAGTGCCGGGGAGCTGTTTTTT.